This TCR beta chain was profiled in a study of blood T cell repertoires in COVID-19. Study-level background: Sites in the United States, Italy and Spain provided acute and convalescent COVID-19 samples.

Produced via immunoSEQ multiplex PCR; TCRdb's table is partial and in-frame only. The sample has about 83,000 clones, 90% seen once. Sequenced input: peripheral blood. This sequence was found in a woman of 80 years or more with active or convalescent COVID-19.

The CDR3 spells CASSNGTGDRETQYF. DNA for the CDR3: TGTGCCAGCAGCAACGGGACAGGGGATAGAGAGACCCAGTACTTC. V is TRBV13 and J is TRBJ2-5, with 10 positions matching TRBD1. With 5 bases clipped from V and 4 bases from J, the junction kept 7 bases outside the gene matches. Germline assignment: CDR1 PRHDT and CDR2 FYEKMQ (reference sequence). The CDR3 totals 15 residues.